The clone carrying this T cell receptor (beta chain) was detected a few times. Its specificity is unknown. These data originate in a study of T-cell memory formation after mild COVID-19. Study-level background: TCR clusters were mostly donor specific. General study points: Balance between CD4 and CD8 was seen in clones contracting day 15 to 85, and a CD4+ lean was seen in later expanders. Pre-infection memory held some responding clones, suggesting pre-existing cross-reactive T cells responded.

CDR1 is SEHNR, CDR2 FQNEAQ, per germline (reference sequence). V was pared by 2 bases and J by 0 bases, with 11 bases between. This CDR3 spans 16 amino acids. Constant-segment primers and 5'RACE yielded cDNA libraries for TCR alpha and TCR beta, each carrying sample barcodes and UMIs. One entry per CDR3 protein, called by TCRdb with MiXCR from the 5' RACE reads. The repertoire holds 200,000 to 250,000 distinct CDR3 sequences, with 8% to 9.5% as singletons. The source of this sequence is a young man who had mild COVID-19 (a few samples of this study predate the infection). Cell type and time point are not known. The chain recombines TRBV7-9 with TRBJ2-1, with no clear D. Source material: PBMCs or a T cell subset sorted from them (not recorded which). CDR3 sequence reads: CASSLTVQSSYNEQFF. The CDR3 DNA follows: TGTGCCAGCAGCTTAACCGTCCAAAGCTCCTACAATGAGCAGTTCTTC.